This T cell receptor beta chain stems from a study of cytomegalovirus exposure and HLA in healthy donors. Regarding this clone: Its antigen is undetermined.

With 60 Vbeta and 13 Jbeta primers, the PCR was carried out. The assay was immunoSEQ multiplex PCR, and TCRdb's table has in-frame clones only and misses some. Altogether around 140,000 clones are present, around four fifths being singletons, with the ten largest covering approximately 7.8%. Points from the study as a whole: Later analysis identified several of the most significant clusters that appeared linked to common viral pathogens. Three of the chains that were CMV-associated were confirmed in vitro to be specific for CMV antigens.

Germline V CDR1 and CDR2: SGHVS, FQNEAQ. The V gene lost 1 base and the J gene lost 6 bases, with 19 bases spanning the gap. The CDR3 runs to 17 residues. Likely unrecorded immune exposures existed in these nominally healthy donors. The chain recombines TRBV7-8 with TRBJ1-5; D is unresolved. This TCR derives from a male donor in good health and CMV-seronegative. Sequencing was done on a sample of PBMCs. CDR3 sequence (DNA): TGTGCCAGCAGCTTAGATCGTGGGCTAAGGCCAGGTCAGCCCCAGCATTTT. Translating gives CASSLDRGLRPGQPQHF.